The present T cell receptor beta chain was sequenced within a study of cytotoxic CD8 clonotypes in ibrutinib-treated CLL. Overall study context: Among patients, 24 responded partially and 2 completely; 14 then stayed remitted and around twelve progressed after median approximately 72 months.

To note about this clone: The antigen is not known.

This CDR3 is built from 16 residues. Per the germline V gene, CDR1 is SGDLS and CDR2 is YYNGEE. V lost 6 bases and J lost 6; bases outside the gene matches: 12. A 1 in 200,000 to 1 in 1 million T cell depth was the sequencing target. The method was immunoSEQ multiplex PCR; TCRdb's version includes in-frame clones alone and lacks a portion of them. The repertoire holds 250,000 or so clones, with roughly 74% as singletons. Study-level results: Stable or contracted on treatment, public clonotypes were also uncommon. Measured clonality at baseline was greater than in age-matched healthy donors and tracked with circulating CD8+ T-cell counts.

The chain carries TRBV9 and TRBJ2-7; TRBD2 matches 13 bases. This receptor was taken from a human donor with chronic lymphocytic leukemia. The sequenced sample was PBMCs, obtained after 24 months of ibrutinib treatment. CDR3 residues: CASKPPLAGGPGEQYF. The CDR3 nucleotides are TGTGCCAGCAAACCCCCACTAGCGGGAGGGCCAGGCGAGCAGTACTTC.